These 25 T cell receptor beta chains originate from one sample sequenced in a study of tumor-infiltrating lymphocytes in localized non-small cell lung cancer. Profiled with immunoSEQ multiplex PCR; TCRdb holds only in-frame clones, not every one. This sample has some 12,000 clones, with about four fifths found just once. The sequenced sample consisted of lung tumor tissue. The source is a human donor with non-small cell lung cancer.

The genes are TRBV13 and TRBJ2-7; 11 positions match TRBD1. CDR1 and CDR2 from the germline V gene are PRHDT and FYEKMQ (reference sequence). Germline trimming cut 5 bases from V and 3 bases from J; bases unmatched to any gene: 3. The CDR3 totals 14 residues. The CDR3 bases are TGTGCCAGCAGCCGGGACAGGGGGAGCTACGAGCAGTACTTC. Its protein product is CASSRDRGSYEQYF.

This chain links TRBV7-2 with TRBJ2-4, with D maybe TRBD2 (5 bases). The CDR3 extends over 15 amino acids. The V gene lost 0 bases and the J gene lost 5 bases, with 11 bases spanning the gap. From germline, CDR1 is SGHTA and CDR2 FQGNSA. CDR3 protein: CASSLAHSGENIQYF. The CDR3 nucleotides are TGTGCCAGCAGCTTAGCCCACAGCGGAGAAAACATTCAGTACTTC.

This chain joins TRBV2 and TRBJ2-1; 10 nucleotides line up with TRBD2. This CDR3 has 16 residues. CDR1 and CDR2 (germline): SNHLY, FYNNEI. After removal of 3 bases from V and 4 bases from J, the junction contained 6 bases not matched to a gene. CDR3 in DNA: TGTGCCAGCAGTGAGGCTAGCGGGAGTATATACAATGAGCAGTTCTTC. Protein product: CASSEASGSIYNEQFF.

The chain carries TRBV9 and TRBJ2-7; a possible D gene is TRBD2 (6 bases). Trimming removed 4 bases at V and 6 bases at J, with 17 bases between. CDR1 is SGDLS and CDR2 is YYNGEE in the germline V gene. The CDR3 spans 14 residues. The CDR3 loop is CASSPSTGVGEQYF. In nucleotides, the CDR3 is TGTGCCAGCAGCCCCAGTACGGGGGTCGGCGAGCAGTACTTC.

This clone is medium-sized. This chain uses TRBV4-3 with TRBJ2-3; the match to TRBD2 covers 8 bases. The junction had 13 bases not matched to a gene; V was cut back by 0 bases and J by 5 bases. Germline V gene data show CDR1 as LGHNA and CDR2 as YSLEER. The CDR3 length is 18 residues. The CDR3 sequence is CASSQDVPSVAGLDTQYF. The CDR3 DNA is TGCGCCAGCAGCCAAGATGTCCCTTCGGTAGCGGGATTAGATACGCAGTATTTT.

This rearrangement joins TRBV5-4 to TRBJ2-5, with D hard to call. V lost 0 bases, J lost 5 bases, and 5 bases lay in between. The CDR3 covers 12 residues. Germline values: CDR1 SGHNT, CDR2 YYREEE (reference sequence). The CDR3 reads CASSLAQETQYF. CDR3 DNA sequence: TGTGCCAGCAGCTTGGCTCAGGAGACCCAGTACTTC.

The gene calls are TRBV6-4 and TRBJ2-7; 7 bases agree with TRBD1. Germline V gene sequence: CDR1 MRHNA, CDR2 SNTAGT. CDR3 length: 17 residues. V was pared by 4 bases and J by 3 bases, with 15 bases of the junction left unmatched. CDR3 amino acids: CASSVNGTAHRVYEQYV. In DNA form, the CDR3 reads TGTGCCAGCAGTGTCAACGGGACAGCCCATAGAGTCTACGAGCAGTACGTC.

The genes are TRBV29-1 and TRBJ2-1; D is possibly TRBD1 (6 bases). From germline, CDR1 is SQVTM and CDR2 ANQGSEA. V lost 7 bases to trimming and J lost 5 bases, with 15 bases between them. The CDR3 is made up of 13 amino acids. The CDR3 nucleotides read TGCAGCGCGCATACGGCAGGGGACAATGAGCAGTTCTTC. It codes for CSAHTAGDNEQFF.

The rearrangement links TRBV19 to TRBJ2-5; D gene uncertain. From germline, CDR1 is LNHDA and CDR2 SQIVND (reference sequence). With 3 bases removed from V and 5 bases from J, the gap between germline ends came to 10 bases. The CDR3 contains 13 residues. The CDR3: CASSMDRVETQYF. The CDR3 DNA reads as TGTGCCAGTAGTATGGACCGGGTCGAGACCCAGTACTTC.

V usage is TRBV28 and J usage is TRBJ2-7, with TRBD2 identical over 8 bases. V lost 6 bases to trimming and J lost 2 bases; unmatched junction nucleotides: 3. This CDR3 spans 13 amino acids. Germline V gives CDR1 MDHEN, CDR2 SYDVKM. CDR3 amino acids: CASSPAGAYEQYF. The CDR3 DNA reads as TGTGCCAGCAGCCCAGCGGGGGCCTACGAGCAGTACTTC.

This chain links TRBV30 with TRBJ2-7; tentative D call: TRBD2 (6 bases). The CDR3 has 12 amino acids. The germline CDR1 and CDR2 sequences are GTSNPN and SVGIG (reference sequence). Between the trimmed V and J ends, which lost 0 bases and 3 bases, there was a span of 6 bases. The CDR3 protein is CAWSVEGYEQYF. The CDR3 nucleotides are TGTGCCTGGAGTGTGGAGGGCTACGAGCAGTACTTC.

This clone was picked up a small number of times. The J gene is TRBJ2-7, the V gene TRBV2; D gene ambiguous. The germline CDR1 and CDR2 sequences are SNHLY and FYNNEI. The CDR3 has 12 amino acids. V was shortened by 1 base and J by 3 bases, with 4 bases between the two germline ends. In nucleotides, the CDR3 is TGTGCCAGCAGTGAAGGGGACTACGAGCAGTACGTC. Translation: CASSEGDYEQYV.

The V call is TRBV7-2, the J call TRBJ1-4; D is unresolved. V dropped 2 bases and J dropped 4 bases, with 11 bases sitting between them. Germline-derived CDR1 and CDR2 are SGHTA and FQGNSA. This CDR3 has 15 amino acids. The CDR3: CASSLTGILNEKLFF. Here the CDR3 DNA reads TGTGCCAGCAGCTTAACGGGGATTCTTAATGAAAAACTGTTTTTT.

The CDR3 sequence: CASSRQPGQVYGYTF. The CDR3 DNA reads as TGTGCCAGCAGTAGACAACCGGGACAGGTATATGGCTACACCTTC. The chain combines TRBV2 with TRBJ1-2, with 8 positions matching TRBD1. V lost 5 bases to trimming and J lost 5 bases; unmatched junction nucleotides: 10. Germline V CDR1 and CDR2: SNHLY, FYNNEI. CDR3 size: 15 residues.

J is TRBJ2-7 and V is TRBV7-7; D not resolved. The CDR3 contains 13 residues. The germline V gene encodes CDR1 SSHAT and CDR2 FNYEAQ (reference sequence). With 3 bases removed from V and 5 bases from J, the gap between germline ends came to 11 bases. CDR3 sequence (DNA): TGTGCCAGCAGCTTTACGACGGGCCACGAGCAGTACTTC. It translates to CASSFTTGHEQYF.

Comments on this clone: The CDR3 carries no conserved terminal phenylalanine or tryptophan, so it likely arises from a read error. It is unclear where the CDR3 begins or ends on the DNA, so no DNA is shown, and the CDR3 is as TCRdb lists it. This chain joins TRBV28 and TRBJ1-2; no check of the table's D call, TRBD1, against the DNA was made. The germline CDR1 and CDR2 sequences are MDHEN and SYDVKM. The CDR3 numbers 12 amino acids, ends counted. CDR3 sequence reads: CASSLYGQGVLL.

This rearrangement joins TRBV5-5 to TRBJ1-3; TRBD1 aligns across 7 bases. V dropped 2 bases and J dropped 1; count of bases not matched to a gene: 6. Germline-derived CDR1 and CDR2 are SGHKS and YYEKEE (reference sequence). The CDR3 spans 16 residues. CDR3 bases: TGTGCCAGCAGCTTAGAGGACAGGCATTCTGGAAACACCATATATTTT. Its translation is CASSLEDRHSGNTIYF.

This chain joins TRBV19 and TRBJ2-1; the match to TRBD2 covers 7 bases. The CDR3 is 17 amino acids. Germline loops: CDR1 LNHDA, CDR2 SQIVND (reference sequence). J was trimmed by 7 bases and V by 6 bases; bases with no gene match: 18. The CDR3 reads CASSVLFRGGRRNEQFF. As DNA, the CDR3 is TGTGCCAGTAGCGTCTTGTTTCGGGGCGGGAGACGGAATGAGCAGTTCTTC. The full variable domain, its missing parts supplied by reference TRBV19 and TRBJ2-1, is DGGITQSPKYLFRKEGQNVTLSCEQNLNHDAMYWYRQDPGQGLRLIYYSQIVNDFQKGDIAEGYSVSREKKESFPLTVTSAQKNPTAFYLCASSVLFRGGRRNEQFFGPGTRLTVL.

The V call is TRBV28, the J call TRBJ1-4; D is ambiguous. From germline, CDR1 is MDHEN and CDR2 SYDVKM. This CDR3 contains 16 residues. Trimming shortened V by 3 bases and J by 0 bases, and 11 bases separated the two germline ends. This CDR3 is CASSFSWETTNEKLFF. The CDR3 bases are TGTGCCAGCAGTTTTAGTTGGGAAACAACTAATGAAAAACTGTTTTTT.

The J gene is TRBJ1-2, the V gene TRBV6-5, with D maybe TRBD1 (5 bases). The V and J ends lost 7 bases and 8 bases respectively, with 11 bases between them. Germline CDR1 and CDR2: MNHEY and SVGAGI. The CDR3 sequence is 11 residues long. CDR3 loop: CASKSTGGYTF. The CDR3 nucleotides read TGTGCCAGCAAGAGTACAGGAGGCTACACCTTC.

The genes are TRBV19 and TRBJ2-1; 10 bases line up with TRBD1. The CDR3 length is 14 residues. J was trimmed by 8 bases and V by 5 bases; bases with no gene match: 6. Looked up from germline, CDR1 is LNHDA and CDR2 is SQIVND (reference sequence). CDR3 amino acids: CASSPGQGFDEQFF. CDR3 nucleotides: TGTGCCAGTAGTCCGGGACAGGGGTTTGATGAGCAGTTCTTC.

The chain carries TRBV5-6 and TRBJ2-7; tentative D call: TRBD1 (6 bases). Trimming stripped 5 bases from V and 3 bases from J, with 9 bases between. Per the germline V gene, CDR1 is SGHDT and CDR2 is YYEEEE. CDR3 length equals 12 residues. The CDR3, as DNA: TGTGCCAGCAGTCGACAGGTCTACGAGCAGTACTTC. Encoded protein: CASSRQVYEQYF.

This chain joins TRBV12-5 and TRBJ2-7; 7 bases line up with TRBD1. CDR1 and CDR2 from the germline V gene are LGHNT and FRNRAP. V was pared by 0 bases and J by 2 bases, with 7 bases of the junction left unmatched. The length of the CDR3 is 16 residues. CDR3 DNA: TGTGCTAGTGGTTTGGTACCCCCGACAGGGACCTACGAGCAGTACTTC. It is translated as CASGLVPPTGTYEQYF.

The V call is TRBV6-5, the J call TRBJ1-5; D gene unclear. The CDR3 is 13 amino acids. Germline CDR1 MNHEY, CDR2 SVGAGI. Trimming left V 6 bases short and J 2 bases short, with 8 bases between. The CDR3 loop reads CASSPGGNQPQHF. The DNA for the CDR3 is TGTGCCAGCAGCCCCGGGGGCAATCAGCCCCAGCATTTT.

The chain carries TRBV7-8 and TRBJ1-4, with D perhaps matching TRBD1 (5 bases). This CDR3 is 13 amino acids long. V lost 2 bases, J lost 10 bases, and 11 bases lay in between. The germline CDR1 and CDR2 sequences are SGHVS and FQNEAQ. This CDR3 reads CASSLTVGGKLFF. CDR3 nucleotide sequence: TGTGCCAGCAGCTTAACCGTGGGGGGAAAACTGTTTTTT.